The 4 T cell receptor beta chains below come from one sample, sequenced in a study of T cells expressing NK-cell markers. TCRdb reprocessed the 5' RACE reads and keeps a single row for each CDR3 protein, giving no DNA. This sample's table has roughly 420,000 distinct CDR3 sequences. Sequenced sample: blood T cells: a sorted CD56 or NKG2C T cell subset, CD4+ or CD8+ T cells, or bulk PBMC T cells (not recorded which). These receptors were taken from a woman aged 18 to 69 in good health.

V is TRBV20-1 and J is TRBJ2-7; TCRdb outputs TRBD2, but without DNA this stays unchecked. This CDR3 contains 17 residues. The V gene's germline CDR1 is DFQATT and CDR2 SNEGSKA (reference sequence). The CDR3 spells CSALDREGLAGAREQYF.

The chain links TRBV5-4 to TRBJ2-1. The CDR3 is 13 amino acids. Germline CDR1 reads SGHNT; CDR2 reads YYREEE (reference sequence). The CDR3 sequence: CAGQISSYNEQFF.

The chain couples TRBV20-1 to TRBJ2-3; TCRdb's assignment of TRBD2 cannot be checked, as there is no DNA. Germline loops: CDR1 DFQATT, CDR2 SNEGSKA (reference sequence). This CDR3 is built from 11 residues. This chain's CDR3 is CSARLASTQYF.

V gene TRBV4-3 combines with J gene TRBJ2-2; TCRdb gives TRBD1 as the D gene, but with no DNA this cannot be confirmed. Germline V gene data show CDR1 as LGHNA and CDR2 as YSLEER. This CDR3 is 16 amino acids long. The CDR3 sequence: CASSQLTGTTTGELFF.